Given below is one T cell receptor beta chain in context. The target antigen is unknown. Primed by a sample-barcoded 5' primer and a J-beta primer mix, a second PCR proceeded for roughly 6 to 12 cycles. Every sample gave at least 2.5 million paired-end reads containing CDR3. MiXCR, applied by TCRdb to the 5' RACE reads, yields one record per CDR3 protein. The repertoire has some 860,000 distinct CDR3 sequences, roughly three fifths of them found once; the top ten carry roughly 24%. The source of the sample is a study of blood T cells in healthy people across ages. Findings and limits, study-wide: Estimates based on one million T cells were treated as lower bounds. Shifts in expanded clonotypes may have been confounded by donor CMV status, which was unknown.

The V end lost 2 bases, the J end lost 10 bases, and 18 bases lay between the germline ends. The CDR3 covers 15 residues. In each sample, at least 6.5 million PBMCs were isolated. This TCR derives from a man aged 35-49 years in good health. The chain joins TRBV12-3 or TRBV12-4 to TRBJ2-1; D is possibly TRBD2 (5 bases). Sequences were obtained from blood. The CDR3: CASSLNGGYSYEQFF. The CDR3 nucleotides are TGTGCCAGCAGTTTAAACGGCGGGTACTCCTACGAGCAGTTCTTC.